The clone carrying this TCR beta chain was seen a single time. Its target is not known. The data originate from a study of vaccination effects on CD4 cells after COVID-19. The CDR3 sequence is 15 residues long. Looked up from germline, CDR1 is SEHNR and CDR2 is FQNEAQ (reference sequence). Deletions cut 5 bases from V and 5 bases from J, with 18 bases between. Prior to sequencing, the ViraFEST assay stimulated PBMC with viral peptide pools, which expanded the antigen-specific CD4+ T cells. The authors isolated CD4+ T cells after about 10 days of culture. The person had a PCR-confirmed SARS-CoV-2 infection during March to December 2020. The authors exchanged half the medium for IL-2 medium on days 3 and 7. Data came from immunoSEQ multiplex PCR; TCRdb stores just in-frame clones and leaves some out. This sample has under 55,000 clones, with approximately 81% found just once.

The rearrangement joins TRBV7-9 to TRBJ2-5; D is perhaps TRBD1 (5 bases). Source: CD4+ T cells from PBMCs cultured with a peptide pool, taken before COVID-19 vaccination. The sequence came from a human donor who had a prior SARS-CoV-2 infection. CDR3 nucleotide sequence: TGTGCCAGCAGCCCTAGGGGTGGGGAAACGGAGACCCAGTACTTC. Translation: CASSPRGGETETQYF.